The 9 T cell receptor beta chains below were found in one sample sequenced in a study of T-cell reconstitution after alpha-beta-depleted transplantation in children. Unique molecular identifiers were used to barcode this TCRbeta library. Each CDR3 protein is one row after TCRdb ran MiXCR on the PCR reads. Seen here are nearly 200,000 distinct CDR3 sequences, roughly 6.3% observed once, and the top ten hold roughly 4.7%. Sequenced here: PBMCs, sampled before TCRalphabeta/CD19-depleted stem cell transplant. These receptors came from a girl less than two years old with combined immunodeficiency, due to receive a stem cell transplant.

Many counts were recorded for this clonotype. The CDR3 loop is CSVGTGLYYNEQFF. The CDR3 DNA follows: TGCAGCGTTGGAACGGGACTTTACTACAATGAGCAGTTCTTC. The chain couples TRBV29-1 to TRBJ2-1, with D possibly TRBD2 on 6 matching bases. Looked up from germline, CDR1 is SQVTM and CDR2 is ANQGSEA. V was trimmed by 4 bases and J by 3 bases, leaving 13 bases between them. The CDR3 runs to 14 residues.

CDR3 sequence reads: CASTKSLSGGQVTDEQYF. CDR3 bases: TGTGCCAGCACCAAATCGCTTTCCGGCGGACAGGTGACCGACGAGCAGTACTTC. V is TRBV21-1 and J is TRBJ2-7. TRBV21-1 counts as a pseudogene. There are 18 residues in the CDR3.

This clonotype was seen a few times. This rearrangement joins TRBV7-9 to TRBJ2-7; D is ambiguous. Trimming took 0 bases from V and 7 from J, leaving 4 bases between them. The CDR3 is 11 residues long. Germline-derived CDR1 and CDR2 are SEHNR and FQNEAQ (reference sequence). CDR3 DNA: TGTGCCAGCAGCTTAGCCTGGGAGCAGTACTTC. It is translated as CASSLAWEQYF.

In this sample, this clonotype turned up many times. The chain has TRBV20-1 and TRBJ2-7, with 7 bases that match TRBD1. The CDR3 runs to 15 residues. From germline, CDR1 is DFQATT and CDR2 SNEGSKA (reference sequence). V gave up 3 bases and J gave up 0 bases; unmatched junction bases: 8. The CDR3 spells CSASPETGFSYEQYF. For the CDR3, the DNA is TGCAGTGCTAGCCCGGAGACAGGGTTCTCCTACGAGCAGTACTTC.

This clonotype was seen at least ten times. This rearrangement joins TRBV7-2 to TRBJ2-5, with a weak D call TRBD2 (6 bases). V gave up 0 bases and J gave up 7 bases, with 12 bases separating them. The CDR3 sequence is 14 residues long. Germline CDR1 is SGHTA and CDR2 is FQGNSA. The CDR3 spells CASSLAGGGGTQYF. The CDR3 DNA reads TGTGCCAGCAGCTTAGCGGGAGGTGGGGGGACCCAGTACTTC.

V and J are TRBV27 and TRBJ2-2; TRBD2 agrees at 7 bases. The CDR3 contains 13 residues. Germline V CDR1 and CDR2: MNHEY, SMNVEV (reference sequence). Trimming cost V 6 bases and J 5 bases; bases outside gene matches: 3. In nucleotides, the CDR3 is TGTGCCAGCAGCATTAGCGGGACCGGGGAGCTGTTTTTT. Amino acid sequence: CASSISGTGELFF.

This clonotype has ten or more counts. The chain employs TRBV7-8 and TRBJ2-7; no firm D call. V dropped 1 base and J dropped 2 bases, with 9 bases sitting between them. The V gene's germline CDR1 is SGHVS and CDR2 FQNEAQ. The CDR3 loop spans 14 amino acids. For the CDR3, the DNA is TGTGCCAGCAGCTTAGGCCAGCCCCCCTACGAGCAGTACTTC. Translating gives CASSLGQPPYEQYF.

This clonotype was recorded at least ten times. The chain joins TRBV5-5 to TRBJ2-1, with 7 bases identical to TRBD1. The germline V gene encodes CDR1 SGHKS and CDR2 YYEKEE (reference sequence). Germline trimming cut 3 bases from V and 0 bases from J; bases unmatched to any gene: 6. CDR3 size: 16 residues. CDR3 DNA: TGTGCCAGCAGCTCGGGACAGTCGAGCTCCTACAATGAGCAGTTCTTC. This encodes CASSSGQSSSYNEQFF.

This clonotype has ten or more counts. The chain employs TRBV12-3 or TRBV12-4 and TRBJ2-7; possible D gene TRBD2, 6 bases. This CDR3 region has 15 residues. With 5 bases removed from V and 5 bases from J, the gap between germline ends came to 19 bases. In DNA, the CDR3 is TGTGCCAGCAGTAGGAGCCGGGGGATTAGTCACGAGCAGTACTTC. Translation gives CASSRSRGISHEQYF.